Shown below are 8 T cell receptor beta chains from a single sample sequenced in a study of shared clonotypes between healthy human individuals. Sequencing used immunoSEQ multiplex PCR; TCRdb keeps in-frame clones, though not all of them. The data show hundreds of thousands of clones, 55% to 75% seen once. The sequencing input was memory CD4+ T cells sorted from blood. The sample's subset: CD45RA-negative fraction. These TCRs come from a young woman in good health.

The chain combines TRBV7-9 with TRBJ2-2; 12 nucleotides line up with TRBD2. The CDR3 has 14 residues. Germline V gene lookup returns CDR1 SEHNR and CDR2 FQNEAQ (reference sequence). V gave up 7 bases and J gave up 8 bases; unmatched junction bases: 5. This CDR3 is CASTRLAGEGELFF. Written as DNA, the CDR3 is TGTGCCAGCACTAGACTAGCGGGAGAAGGGGAGCTGTTTTTT.

The genes are TRBV29-1 and TRBJ2-1, with 7 bases fitting TRBD1. Losses at the gene ends were 4 bases for V and 9 bases for J; bases not matched to a gene: 9. CDR1 and CDR2 (germline): SQVTM, ANQGSEA. The CDR3 totals 13 residues. The CDR3 here is CSVGPGQMTEQFF. The DNA of the CDR3 is TGCAGCGTTGGCCCGGGACAGATGACTGAGCAGTTCTTC.

The V call is TRBV5-1, the J call TRBJ2-1; 7 bases agree with TRBD1. Germline V gene data show CDR1 as SGHRS and CDR2 as YFSETQ. J was trimmed by 5 bases and V by 5 bases; bases with no gene match: 7. This CDR3 spans 14 amino acids. The CDR3 loop reads CASSFGTENNEQFF. The CDR3 DNA follows: TGCGCCAGCAGTTTCGGGACAGAAAACAATGAGCAGTTCTTC. The full variable domain, in which reference TRBV5-1 and TRBJ2-1 provide the parts outside the CDR3, is KAGVTQTPRYLIKTRGQQVTLSCSPISGHRSVSWYQQTPGQGLQFLFEYFSETQRNKGNFPGRFSGRQFSNSRSEMNVSTLELGDSALYLCASSFGTENNEQFFGPGTRLTVL.

The genes are TRBV30 and TRBJ2-1; D gene unclear. Germline lookup yields CDR1 GTSNPN and CDR2 SVGIG (reference sequence). The CDR3 has 14 amino acids. Trimming shortened V by 3 bases and J by 3 bases, and 12 bases separated the two germline ends. The CDR3 reads CAWSGPIRYNEQFF. The CDR3 nucleotides read TGTGCCTGGAGCGGACCGATCCGCTACAATGAGCAGTTCTTC. Looking up the rest from reference TRBV30 and TRBJ2-1 gives the full variable domain: SQTIHQWPATLVQPVGSPLSLECTVEGTSNPNLYWYRQAAGRGLQLLFYSVGIGQISSEVPQNLSASRPQDRQFILSSKKLLLSDSGFYLCAWSGPIRYNEQFFGPGTRLTVL.

The sample holds a few counts of this clone. The chain uses TRBV18 and TRBJ2-5, with 8 bases that match TRBD1. The trim removed 3 bases at V and 3 bases at J, leaving 12 bases unmatched. CDR1 KGHSH and CDR2 LQKENI come from the germline V gene. The CDR3 covers 17 residues. CDR3 sequence: CASSPPGTGSIKETQYF. Written as DNA, the CDR3 is TGTGCCAGCTCACCTCCCGGGACAGGCTCCATCAAAGAGACCCAGTACTTC.

V usage is TRBV30 and J usage is TRBJ1-5, with D maybe TRBD1 (6 bases). Germline assignment: CDR1 GTSNPN and CDR2 SVGIG (reference sequence). Trimming cost V 2 bases and J 3 bases, with 8 bases left between them. The CDR3 extends over 13 amino acids. DNA of the CDR3: TGTGCCTGGAGTAGACAGGTCAATCAGCCCCAGCATTTT. Its translation: CAWSRQVNQPQHF.

This chain's CDR3 is CATRSGSWETQYF. CDR3 coding DNA: TGTGCCACCCGCTCAGGTAGCTGGGAGACCCAGTACTTC. The rearrangement links TRBV5-4 to TRBJ2-5; no reliable D call. From germline, CDR1 is SGHNT and CDR2 YYREEE (reference sequence). The CDR3 totals 13 residues. V shed 9 bases and J shed 5 bases, with 17 bases lying between them.

This clone was seen only once. A far more abundant clone sits one base away, making this likely a read error. The chain links TRBV27 to TRBJ1-2, with D maybe TRBD1 (6 bases). Per germline, CDR1 MNHEY and CDR2 SMNVEV (reference sequence). V lost 4 bases and J lost 7, with 19 bases in between. This CDR3 contains 15 residues. CDR3 DNA sequence: TGTGCCAGCAGTTCTACACAGGGTTCGTTCTTTGGCTACACCTTC. Its translation is CASSSTQGSFFGYTF.